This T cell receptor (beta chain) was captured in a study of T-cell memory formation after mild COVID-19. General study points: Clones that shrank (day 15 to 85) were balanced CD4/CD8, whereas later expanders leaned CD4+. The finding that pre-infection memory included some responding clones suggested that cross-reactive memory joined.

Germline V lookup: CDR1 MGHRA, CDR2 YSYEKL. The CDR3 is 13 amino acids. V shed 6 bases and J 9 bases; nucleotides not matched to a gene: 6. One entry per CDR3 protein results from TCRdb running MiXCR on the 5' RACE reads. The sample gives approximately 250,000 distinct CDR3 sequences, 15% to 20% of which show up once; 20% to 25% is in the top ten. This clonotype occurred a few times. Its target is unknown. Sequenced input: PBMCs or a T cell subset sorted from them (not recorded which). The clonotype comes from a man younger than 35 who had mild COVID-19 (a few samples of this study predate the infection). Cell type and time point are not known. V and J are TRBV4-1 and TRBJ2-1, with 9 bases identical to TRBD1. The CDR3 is CASRGQGSIEQFF. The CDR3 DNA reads TGCGCCAGCAGAGGACAGGGGTCAATTGAGCAGTTCTTC.